These T cell receptor beta chains were read from a single sample in a study of regulatory T cells in long-lasting Graves disease. TCRdb analysed the multiplex PCR reads with MiXCR anew, one entry per CDR3 protein. The data contain more than 450,000 distinct CDR3 sequences, 12% of them seen just once; the ten biggest clones take up around 9.3%. These data were also reused for a study on T cells in Graves' hyperthyroidism and ophthalmopathy.

The sequencing used peripheral blood mononuclear cells (PBMCs), collected at new diagnosis, from a patient treated with antithyroid drugs. The receptors derive from a woman aged 25 to 39 with Graves disease. Both conserved end residues are part of each CDR3. The order of the fields is D gene, clone size, V gene, J gene, CDR3 protein, CDR3 DNA. The D gene is left open where the match is weak. Only some rows state a clone size, as once, few, many or a class for expanded clones.

TRBD1,many,TRBV7-9,TRBJ2-5,CATEQGAETQYF,TGTGCCACAGAACAGGGGGCGGAGACCCAGTACTTC
TRBD1,.,TRBV4-2,TRBJ2-1,CACSLNDRDPYNEQFF,TGTGCCTGCAGCCTCAACGACAGGGACCCCTACAATGAGCAGTTCTTC
TRBD2,many,TRBV12-3/TRBV12-4,TRBJ2-5,CASSRREGLETQYF,TGTGCCAGCTCGAGGCGGGAGGGCTTGGAGACCCAGTACTTC
.,few,TRBV4-1,TRBJ2-5,CASSQGVPQTQYF,TGCGCCAGCAGCCAAGGAGTACCTCAGACCCAGTACTTC
TRBD2,.,TRBV27,TRBJ2-1,CAGSLFSGRRGEQFF,TGTGCCGGCAGTTTATTTAGCGGGAGGAGGGGTGAGCAGTTCTTC
.,many,TRBV18,TRBJ1-2,CASSSKPGLYGYTF,TGTGCCAGCTCATCCAAACCGGGCCTCTATGGCTACACCTTC
.,many,TRBV7-8,TRBJ1-4,CASSPEGWGEKLFF,TGTGCCAGCAGTCCCGAGGGGTGGGGAGAAAAACTGTTTTTT
TRBD2,many,TRBV5-1,TRBJ2-3,CASSLRPSGNTDTQYF,TGCGCCAGCAGCTTGAGACCTAGCGGCAACACAGATACGCAGTATTTT
.,many,TRBV2,TRBJ1-5,CASSEAENPAPQHF,TGTGCCAGCAGTGAAGCGGAGAATCCCGCGCCCCAGCATTTT
.,few,TRBV9,TRBJ2-7,CASSDRSYEQYF,TGTGCCAGCAGTGACAGATCCTACGAGCAGTACTTC
.,.,TRBV9,TRBJ2-1,CASSGSRHEQFF,TGTGCCAGCAGCGGGAGCCGACATGAGCAGTTCTTC
TRBD2,few,TRBV6-1,TRBJ2-4,CASSTPAGGPHIQYF,TGTGCCAGCAGTACTCCAGCGGGAGGGCCGCACATTCAGTACTTC
.,many,TRBV30,TRBJ1-2,CAWSRVWGYGYTF,TGTGCCTGGAGTCGGGTATGGGGATATGGCTACACCTTC
.,.,TRBV19,TRBJ1-5,CASSHIRRGRTKPQHF,TGTGCCAGTAGCCACATTCGACGGGGGCGCACAAAGCCCCAGCATTTT
.,once,TRBV20-1,TRBJ2-5,CSARRASVIQGTQYF,TGCAGTGCTAGAAGGGCTAGCGTTATCCAAGGGACCCAGTACTTC
.,few,TRBV20-1,TRBJ2-4,CSARVLLAKNIQYF,TGCAGTGCTAGAGTATTACTAGCCAAAAACATTCAGTACTTC
.,many,TRBV12-3/TRBV12-4,TRBJ1-6,CASSSGRTVHNSPLHF,TGTGCCAGCAGTAGTGGGAGGACAGTCCATAATTCACCCCTCCACTTT
TRBD2,many,TRBV20-1,TRBJ2-1,CSVRSGTSGNEQFF,TGCAGTGTGCGATCCGGGACTAGCGGAAATGAGCAGTTCTTC
.,many,TRBV27,TRBJ1-5,CASSPRYSNQPQHF,TGTGCCAGCAGTCCCCGTTATAGCAATCAGCCCCAGCATTTT
.,many,TRBV12-5,TRBJ1-1,CASGLVRGRDRNTEAFF,TGTGCTAGTGGTTTGGTACGGGGCCGGGATAGGAACACTGAAGCTTTCTTT
.,many,TRBV5-1,TRBJ2-3,CASSYGGRASTDTQYF,TGCGCCAGCAGCTATGGCGGCCGCGCTAGCACAGATACGCAGTATTTT
TRBD1,.,TRBV19,TRBJ1-2,CASSITPATGKGYTF,TGTGCCAGTAGTATAACCCCCGCGACAGGGAAGGGGTACACCTTC
.,few,TRBV27,TRBJ2-7,CASSQGWGLYEQYF,TGTGCCAGCAGTCAGGGGTGGGGCCTTTACGAGCAGTACTTC
TRBD2,few,TRBV7-9,TRBJ2-7,CASSATSGGKYEQYF,TGTGCCAGCAGCGCGACTAGCGGGGGAAAATACGAGCAGTACTTC
.,many,TRBV19,TRBJ1-1,CASSIRQGIQGEAFF,TGTGCCAGTAGTATTCGGCAGGGGATACAAGGTGAAGCTTTCTTT
TRBD2,.,TRBV7-8,TRBJ2-1,CASSSAGAGAGGEQFF,TGTGCCAGCAGCTCAGCGGGAGCGGGAGCCGGGGGGGAGCAGTTCTTC
.,few,TRBV20-1,TRBJ2-3,CSALSGGTDTQYF,TGCAGTGCCCTGAGTGGAGGGACAGATACGCAGTATTTT
.,many,TRBV18,TRBJ1-6,CASSVDSNSPLHF,TGTGCCAGCTCGGTAGACAGTAATTCACCCCTCCACTTT
TRBD1,few,TRBV6-2/TRBV6-3,TRBJ1-6,CASSYRTGQRDSPLHF,TGTGCCAGCAGTTACCGGACAGGGCAGCGAGATTCACCCCTCCACTTT
.,many,TRBV30,TRBJ1-4,CACGGRRNEKLFF,TGTGCCTGCGGAGGGCGGAGGAATGAAAAACTGTTTTTT
.,many,TRBV3-1,TRBJ2-7,CASSPLNHHEQYF,TGTGCCAGCAGCCCGCTAAACCACCACGAGCAGTACTTC
.,few,TRBV29-1,TRBJ1-2,CSVAGNYGYTF,TGCAGCGTAGCCGGGAACTATGGCTACACCTTC
.,.,TRBV20-1,TRBJ1-1,CSARRQSAMNTEAFF,TGCAGTGCTAGACGACAGAGCGCTATGAACACTGAAGCTTTCTTT
.,many,TRBV28,TRBJ2-7,CASSLMSLYEQYF,TGTGCCAGCAGTTTAATGAGCTTGTACGAGCAGTACTTC
TRBD1,many,TRBV5-6,TRBJ1-1,CASSSDRVGTEAFF,TGTGCCAGCAGCTCTGACAGGGTGGGCACTGAAGCTTTCTTT
.,few,TRBV29-1,TRBJ1-6,CSARTDNNSPLHF,TGCAGCGCCCGGACAGACAATAATTCACCCCTCCACTTT
.,.,TRBV4-1,TRBJ1-4,CASSRFWTATNEKLFF,TGCGCCAGCAGTCGTTTCTGGACAGCAACTAATGAAAAACTGTTTTTT
.,.,TRBV20-1,TRBJ2-3,CSGTRTASTDTQYF,TGCAGTGGCACCAGGACAGCGAGCACAGATACGCAGTATTTT
TRBD2,many,TRBV11-3,TRBJ2-5,CASSDLTSGSLETQYF,TGTGCCAGCAGCGACCTAACTAGCGGGAGTTTGGAGACCCAGTACTTC